The clone carrying this T cell receptor beta chain was observed a few times. Its specificity is unknown. The data belong to a study of response to subunit inactivated influenza vaccine. The study, taken as a whole, reports: Authors suggested that a seasonal influenza vaccination recruits few new T cells each time.

TCRdb called the RT-PCR reads again in MiXCR, with one record for every CDR3 protein. The sample records approximately 300,000 distinct CDR3 sequences, around 22% being singletons. Deletions cut 2 bases from V and 0 bases from J, with 11 bases between. There are 17 residues in the CDR3. CDR1 is SGHTA and CDR2 is FQGNSA in the germline V gene. The sample in question was PBMCs from blood, obtained approximately 22 months after vaccination. The receptor's source is a man aged 45 to 75 who received an inactivated influenza vaccine. The V call is TRBV7-2, the J call TRBJ1-6; D is unclear. CDR3 sequence (DNA): TGTGCCAGCAGCTTATCTGGCAAAGGCTCCTATAATTCACCCCTCCACTTT. Translating it yields CASSLSGKGSYNSPLHF.